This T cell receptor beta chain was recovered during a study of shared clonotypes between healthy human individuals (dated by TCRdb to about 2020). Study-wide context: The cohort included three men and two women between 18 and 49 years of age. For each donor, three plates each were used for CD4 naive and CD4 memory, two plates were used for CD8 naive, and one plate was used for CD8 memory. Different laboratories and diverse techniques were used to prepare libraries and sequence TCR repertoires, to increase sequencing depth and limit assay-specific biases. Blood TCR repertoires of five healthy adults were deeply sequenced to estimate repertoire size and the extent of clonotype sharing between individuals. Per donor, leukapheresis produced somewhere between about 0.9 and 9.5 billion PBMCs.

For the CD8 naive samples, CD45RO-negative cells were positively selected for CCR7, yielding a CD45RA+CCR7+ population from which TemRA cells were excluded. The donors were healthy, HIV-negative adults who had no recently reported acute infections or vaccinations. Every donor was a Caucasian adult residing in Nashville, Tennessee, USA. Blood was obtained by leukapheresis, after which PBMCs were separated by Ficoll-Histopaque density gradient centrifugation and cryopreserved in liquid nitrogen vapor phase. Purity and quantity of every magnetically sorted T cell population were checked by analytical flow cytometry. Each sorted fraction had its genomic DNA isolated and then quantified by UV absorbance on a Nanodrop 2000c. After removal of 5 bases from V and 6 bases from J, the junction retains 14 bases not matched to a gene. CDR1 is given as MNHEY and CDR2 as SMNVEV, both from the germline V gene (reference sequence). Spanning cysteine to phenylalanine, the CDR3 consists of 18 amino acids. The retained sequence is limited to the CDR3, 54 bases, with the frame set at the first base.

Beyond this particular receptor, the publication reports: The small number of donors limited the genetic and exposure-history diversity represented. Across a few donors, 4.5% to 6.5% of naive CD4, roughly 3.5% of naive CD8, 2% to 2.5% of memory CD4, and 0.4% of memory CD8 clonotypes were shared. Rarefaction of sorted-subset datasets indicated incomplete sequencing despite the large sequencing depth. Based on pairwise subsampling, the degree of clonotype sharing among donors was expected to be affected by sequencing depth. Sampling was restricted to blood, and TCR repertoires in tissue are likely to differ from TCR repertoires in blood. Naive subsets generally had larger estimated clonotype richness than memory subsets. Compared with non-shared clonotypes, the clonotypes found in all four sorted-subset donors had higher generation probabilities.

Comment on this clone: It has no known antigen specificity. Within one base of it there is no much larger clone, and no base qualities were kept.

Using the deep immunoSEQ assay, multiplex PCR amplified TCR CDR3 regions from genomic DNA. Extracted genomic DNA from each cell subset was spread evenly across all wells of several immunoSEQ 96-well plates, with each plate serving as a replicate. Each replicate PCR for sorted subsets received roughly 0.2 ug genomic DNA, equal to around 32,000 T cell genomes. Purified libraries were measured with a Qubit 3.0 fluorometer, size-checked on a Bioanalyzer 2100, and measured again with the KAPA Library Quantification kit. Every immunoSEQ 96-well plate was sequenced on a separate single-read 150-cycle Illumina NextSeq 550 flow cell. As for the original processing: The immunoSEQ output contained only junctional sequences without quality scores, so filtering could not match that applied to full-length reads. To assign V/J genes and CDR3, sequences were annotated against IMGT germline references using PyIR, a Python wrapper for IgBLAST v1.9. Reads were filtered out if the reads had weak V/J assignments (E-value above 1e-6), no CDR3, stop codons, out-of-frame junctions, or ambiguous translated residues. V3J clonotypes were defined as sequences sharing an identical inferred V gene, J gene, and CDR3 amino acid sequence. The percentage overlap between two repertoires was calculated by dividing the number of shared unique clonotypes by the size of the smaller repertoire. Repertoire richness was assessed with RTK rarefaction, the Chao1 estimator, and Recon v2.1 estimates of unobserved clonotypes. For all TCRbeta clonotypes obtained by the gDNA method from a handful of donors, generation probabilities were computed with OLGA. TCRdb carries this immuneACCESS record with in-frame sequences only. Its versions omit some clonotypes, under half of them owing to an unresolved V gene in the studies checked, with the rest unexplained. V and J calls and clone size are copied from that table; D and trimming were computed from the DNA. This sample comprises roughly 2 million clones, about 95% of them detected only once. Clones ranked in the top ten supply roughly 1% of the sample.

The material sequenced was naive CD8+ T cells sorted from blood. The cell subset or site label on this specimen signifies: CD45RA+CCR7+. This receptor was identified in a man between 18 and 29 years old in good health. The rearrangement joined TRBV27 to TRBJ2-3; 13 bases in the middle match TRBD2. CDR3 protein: CASSPYELAGGPRDTQYF. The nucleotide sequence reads TGTGCCAGCAGTCCATATGAACTAGCGGGAGGGCCTCGGGATACGCAGTATTTT.